These T cell receptor beta chains were read from a single sample in a study of T cell changes during pregnancy in multiple sclerosis. Measured with immunoSEQ multiplex PCR; TCRdb has only the in-frame clones, and not every one. The data contain tens of thousands of clones, 80% to 95% of them singletons. Source: CD4+ T cells from peripheral blood mononuclear cells, taken in the second trimester of pregnancy. Receptors originate from a female donor with multiple sclerosis, enrolled in a pregnancy study. The CDR3 runs from the conserved cysteine through the conserved F or W. A D gene is named only where the DNA matches it firmly. Size values are once, few and many counts, or a class for expanded clones, and some rows have none.

V gene	clone size	J gene	D gene	CDR3 DNA	CDR3 protein
TRBV2	-	TRBJ2-7	TRBD1	TGTGCCAGCAGAAGAACAGGGGTCCGCTACGAGCAGTACTTC	CASRRTGVRYEQYF
TRBV11-2	-	TRBJ1-2	-	TGTGCCAGCAGCTTACGGAGTAGTTGGACACCGACTAACTATGGCTACACCTTC	CASSLRSSWTPTNYGYTF
TRBV2	-	TRBJ1-2	-	TGTGCCAGCATCCGGGAGCAAGCTAACTATGGCTACACCTTC	CASIREQANYGYTF
TRBV5-1	-	TRBJ2-3	-	TGCGCCAGCAGCTTGGGGCGGCAGCTGGCGGGAGATACGCAGTATTTT	CASSLGRQLAGDTQYF
TRBV4-2	-	TRBJ1-2	-	TGTGCCAGCAGCCCAGACCGGGACATCTATGGCTACACCTTC	CASSPDRDIYGYTF
TRBV29-1	once	TRBJ1-2	-	TGCAGCGTTGAAAACTCTTCGGGCTATGGCTACACCTTC	CSVENSSGYGYTF
TRBV29-1	-	TRBJ1-2	-	TGCAGCGTTGAAGCGGGTCGCTATGGCTACACCTTC	CSVEAGRYGYTF
TRBV2	-	TRBJ1-2	TRBD1	TGTGCCAGCAGTAAAATAACCAGGGGGGCCCCCATTGGCTACACCTTC	CASSKITRGAPIGYTF
TRBV7-2	-	TRBJ2-7	TRBD1	TGTGCCAGCAGCCGAAGACAGGGGGCCAACGAGCAGTACTTC	CASSRRQGANEQYF
TRBV5-6	-	TRBJ2-6	TRBD2	TGTGCCAGCAGCGTTAGCGGGGGGCTCTCTGGGGCCAACGTCCTGACTTTC	CASSVSGGLSGANVLTF
TRBV2	-	TRBJ1-6	TRBD1	TGTGCCACTCGACAGGGGTACGGTTCACCCCTCCACTTT	CATRQGYGSPLHF
TRBV5-1	-	TRBJ2-3	TRBD2	TGCGCCAGCAGCTTAGCGGGGTCAGATACGCAGTATTTT	CASSLAGSDTQYF
TRBV19	-	TRBJ2-5	TRBD2	TGTGCCAGTAGTATGACTAGCGGGGGGGAAGAGACCCAGTACTTC	CASSMTSGGEETQYF
TRBV9	-	TRBJ2-1	TRBD1	TGTGCCAGCACCCCTCGACAGGGTACGTGGAATGAGCAGTTCTTC	CASTPRQGTWNEQFF
TRBV29-1	-	TRBJ1-2	TRBD1	TGCAGCGTTGGGACAGGACTTCGGGGCTACACCTTC	CSVGTGLRGYTF
TRBV6-1	-	TRBJ2-7	TRBD2	TGTGCCAGCAGTGAAAAGTGGCTAGCGGGGTTCTACGAGCAGTACTTC	CASSEKWLAGFYEQYF
TRBV6-6	-	TRBJ1-3	TRBD1	TGTGCCAGCAGTTACCCTCCAGGGGGGATAGGAAACACCATATATTTT	CASSYPPGGIGNTIYF